This TCR beta chain was recorded in a study of glioma-infiltrating T cells. Whole-study context: WHO grade II oligodendrogliomas or astrocytomas, plus non-recurrent WHO grade IV glioblastomas, were sampled. Dexamethasone exposure before glioma surgery was limited to six or fewer days. Study-wide results and limits: Very few CDR3 sequences were shared between tissue and blood.

This clonotype was seen ten or more times. Its cognate antigen is unknown. The iRepertoire nested amplicon-rescue multiplex PCR amplified TCR alpha and beta CDR3s from RNA. Using its own MiXCR run on the multiplex PCR reads, TCRdb lists one record per CDR3 protein. The sample lists about 380,000 distinct CDR3 sequences, 41% occurring once. With 0 bases removed from V and 11 bases from J, the gap between germline ends came to 16 bases. Per the germline V gene, CDR1 is MNHEY and CDR2 is SVGAGI. The CDR3 has 15 amino acids. Sequenced material: glioma tissue, nonneoplastic brain tissue, or PBMCs (not recorded which). The rearrangement links TRBV6-5 to TRBJ1-4; no definite D call. This clonotype was sampled from a human donor with low-grade glioma or glioblastoma, undergoing nonglioma brain surgery, or in good health (not recorded which). The CDR3 DNA reads as TGTGCCAGCAGTTACTCGGTGCGTTGGGCTGGGAAACTGTTTTTT. This gives the protein CASSYSVRWAGKLFF.